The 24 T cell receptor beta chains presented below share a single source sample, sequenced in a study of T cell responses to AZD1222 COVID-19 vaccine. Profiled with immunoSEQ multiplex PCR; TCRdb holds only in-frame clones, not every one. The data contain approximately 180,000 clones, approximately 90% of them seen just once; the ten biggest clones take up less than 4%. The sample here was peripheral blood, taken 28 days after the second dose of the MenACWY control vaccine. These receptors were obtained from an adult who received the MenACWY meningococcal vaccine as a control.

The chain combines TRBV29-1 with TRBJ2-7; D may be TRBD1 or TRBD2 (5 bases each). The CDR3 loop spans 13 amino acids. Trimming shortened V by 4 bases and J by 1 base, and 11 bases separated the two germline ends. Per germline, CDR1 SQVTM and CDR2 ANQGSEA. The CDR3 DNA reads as TGCAGCGTTGCCGGGACGGCTTCCTACGAGCAGTACTTC. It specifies CSVAGTASYEQYF.

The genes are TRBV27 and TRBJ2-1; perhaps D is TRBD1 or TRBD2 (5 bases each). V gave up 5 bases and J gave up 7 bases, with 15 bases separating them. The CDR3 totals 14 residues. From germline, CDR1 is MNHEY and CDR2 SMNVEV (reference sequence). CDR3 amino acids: CASSAGTLGNEQFF. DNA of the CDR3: TGTGCCAGCAGTGCCGGGACCCTCGGAAATGAGCAGTTCTTC.

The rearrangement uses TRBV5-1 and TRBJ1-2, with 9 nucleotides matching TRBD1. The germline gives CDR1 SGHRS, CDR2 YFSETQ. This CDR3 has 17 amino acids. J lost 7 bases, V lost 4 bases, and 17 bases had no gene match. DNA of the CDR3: TGCGCCAGCAGCGTTAGCCCCACCGGACAGGGGATTGGTGGCTACACCTTC. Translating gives CASSVSPTGQGIGGYTF.

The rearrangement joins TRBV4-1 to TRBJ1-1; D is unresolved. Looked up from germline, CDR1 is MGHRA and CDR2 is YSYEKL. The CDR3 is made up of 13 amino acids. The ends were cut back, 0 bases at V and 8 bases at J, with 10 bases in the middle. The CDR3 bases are TGCGCCAGCAGCCAAGAGGGCGGGCGGGAAGCTTTCTTT. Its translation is CASSQEGGREAFF.

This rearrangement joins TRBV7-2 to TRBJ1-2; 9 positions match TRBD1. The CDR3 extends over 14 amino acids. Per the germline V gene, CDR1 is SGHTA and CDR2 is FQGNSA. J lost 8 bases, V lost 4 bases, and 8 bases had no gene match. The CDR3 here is CASSSGQGRVGYTF. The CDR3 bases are TGTGCCAGCAGCTCGGGACAGGGAAGGGTGGGCTACACCTTC.

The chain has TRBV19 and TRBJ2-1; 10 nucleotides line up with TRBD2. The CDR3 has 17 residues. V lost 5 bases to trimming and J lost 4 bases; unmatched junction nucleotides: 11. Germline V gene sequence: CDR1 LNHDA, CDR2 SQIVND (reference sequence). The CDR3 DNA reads TGTGCCAGTAGTGCTCGAGGGACTAGCGTAAAATACAATGAGCAGTTCTTC. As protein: CASSARGTSVKYNEQFF.

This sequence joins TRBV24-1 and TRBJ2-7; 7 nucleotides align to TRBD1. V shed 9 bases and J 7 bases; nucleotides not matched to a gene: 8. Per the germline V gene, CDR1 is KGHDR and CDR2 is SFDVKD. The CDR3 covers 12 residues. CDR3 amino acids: CATRLGGREQYF. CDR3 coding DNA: TGTGCCACCCGGTTAGGGGGCCGAGAGCAGTACTTC.

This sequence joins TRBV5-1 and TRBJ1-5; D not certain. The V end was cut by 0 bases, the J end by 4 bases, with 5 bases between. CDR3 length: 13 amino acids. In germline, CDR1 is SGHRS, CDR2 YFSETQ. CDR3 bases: TGCGCCAGCAGCTTGGATGATAATCAGCCCCAGCATTTT. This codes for CASSLDDNQPQHF.

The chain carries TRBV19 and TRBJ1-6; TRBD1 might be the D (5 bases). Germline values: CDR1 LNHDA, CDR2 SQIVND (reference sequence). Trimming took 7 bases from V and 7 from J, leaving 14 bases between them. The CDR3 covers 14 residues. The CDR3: CASTVGTENSPLHF. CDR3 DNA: TGTGCCAGTACGGTCGGGACGGAGAATTCACCCCTCCACTTT.

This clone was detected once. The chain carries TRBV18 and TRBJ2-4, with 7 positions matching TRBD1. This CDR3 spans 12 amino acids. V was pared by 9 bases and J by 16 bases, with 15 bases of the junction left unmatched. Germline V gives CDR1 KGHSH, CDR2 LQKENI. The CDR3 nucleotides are TGTGCCAGTTCGACAGGGATGTCCCTTGTATACTTC. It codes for CASSTGMSLVYF.

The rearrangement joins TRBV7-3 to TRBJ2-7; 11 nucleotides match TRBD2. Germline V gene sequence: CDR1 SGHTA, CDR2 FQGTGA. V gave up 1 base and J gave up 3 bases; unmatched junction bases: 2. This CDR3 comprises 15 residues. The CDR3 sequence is CASSLSGTSGYEQYF. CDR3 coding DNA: TGTGCCAGCAGCTTAAGTGGGACTAGCGGCTACGAGCAGTACTTC.

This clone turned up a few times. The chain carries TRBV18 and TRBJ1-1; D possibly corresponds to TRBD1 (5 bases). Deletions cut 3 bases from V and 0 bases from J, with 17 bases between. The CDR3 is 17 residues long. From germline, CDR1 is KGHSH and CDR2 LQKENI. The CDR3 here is CASSPRGGWDVNTEAFF. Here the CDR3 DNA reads TGTGCCAGCTCACCTAGGGGTGGCTGGGATGTGAACACTGAAGCTTTCTTT.

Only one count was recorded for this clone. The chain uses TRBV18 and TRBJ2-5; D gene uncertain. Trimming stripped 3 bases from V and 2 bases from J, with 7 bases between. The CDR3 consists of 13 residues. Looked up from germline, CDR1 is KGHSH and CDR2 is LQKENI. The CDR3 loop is CASSPAQQETQYF. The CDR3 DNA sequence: TGTGCCAGCTCACCGGCGCAGCAAGAGACCCAGTACTTC.

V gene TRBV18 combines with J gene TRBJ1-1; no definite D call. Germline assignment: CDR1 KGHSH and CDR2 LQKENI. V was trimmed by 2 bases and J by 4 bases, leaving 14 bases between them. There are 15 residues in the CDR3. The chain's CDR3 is CASSPTSEAGTEAFF. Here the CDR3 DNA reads TGTGCCAGCTCACCAACAAGTGAAGCGGGCACTGAAGCTTTCTTT.

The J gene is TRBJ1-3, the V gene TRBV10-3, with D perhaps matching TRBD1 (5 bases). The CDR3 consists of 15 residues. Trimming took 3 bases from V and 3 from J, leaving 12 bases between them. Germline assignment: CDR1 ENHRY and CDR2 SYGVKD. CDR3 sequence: CAISESGLSGNTIYF. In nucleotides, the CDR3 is TGTGCCATCAGTGAATCGGGGCTAAGTGGAAACACCATATATTTT.

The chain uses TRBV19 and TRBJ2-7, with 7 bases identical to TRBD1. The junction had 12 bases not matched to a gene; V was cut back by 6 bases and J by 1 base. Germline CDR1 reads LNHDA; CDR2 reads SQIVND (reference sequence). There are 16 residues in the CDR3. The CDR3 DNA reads TGTGCCAGTAGCCTCGCCGGGACAGCATTGTCCTACGAGCAGTACTTC. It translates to CASSLAGTALSYEQYF. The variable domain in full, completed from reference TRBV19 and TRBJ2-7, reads DGGITQSPKYLFRKEGQNVTLSCEQNLNHDAMYWYRQDPGQGLRLIYYSQIVNDFQKGDIAEGYSVSREKKESFPLTVTSAQKNPTAFYLCASSLAGTALSYEQYFGPGTRLTVT.

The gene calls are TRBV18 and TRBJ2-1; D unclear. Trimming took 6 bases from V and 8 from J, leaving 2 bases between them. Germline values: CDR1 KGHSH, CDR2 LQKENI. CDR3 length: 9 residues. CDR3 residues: CASSHEQFF. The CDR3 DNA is TGTGCCAGCTCCCATGAGCAGTTCTTC.

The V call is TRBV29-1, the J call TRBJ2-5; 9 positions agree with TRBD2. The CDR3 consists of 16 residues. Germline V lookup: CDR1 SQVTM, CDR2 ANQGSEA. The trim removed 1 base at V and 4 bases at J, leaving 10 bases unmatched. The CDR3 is CSVEGYGLARGETQYF. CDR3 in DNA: TGCAGCGTTGAAGGATACGGACTAGCGAGGGGAGAGACCCAGTACTTC.

The CDR3 protein is CASRRGEGTEAFF. For the CDR3, the DNA is TGCGCCAGCCGCCGCGGGGAGGGCACTGAAGCTTTCTTT. This chain joins TRBV5-1 and TRBJ1-1; D unresolved. The CDR3 is made up of 13 amino acids. Trimming removed 7 bases from V and 4 bases from J, with 14 bases in between. CDR1 and CDR2 (germline): SGHRS, YFSETQ.

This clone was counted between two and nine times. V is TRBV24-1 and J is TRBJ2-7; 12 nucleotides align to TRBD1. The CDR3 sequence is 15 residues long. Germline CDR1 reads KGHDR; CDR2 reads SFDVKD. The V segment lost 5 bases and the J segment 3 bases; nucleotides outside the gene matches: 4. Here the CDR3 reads CATSGGQGADYEQYF. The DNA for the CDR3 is TGTGCCACCAGTGGGGGACAGGGGGCAGACTACGAGCAGTACTTC.

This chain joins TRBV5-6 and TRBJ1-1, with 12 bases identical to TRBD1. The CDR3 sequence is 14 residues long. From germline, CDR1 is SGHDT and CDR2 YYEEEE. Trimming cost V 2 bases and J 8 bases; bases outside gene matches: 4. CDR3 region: CASSFGTGGKEAFF. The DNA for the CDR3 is TGTGCCAGCAGCTTTGGGACAGGGGGCAAAGAAGCTTTCTTT.

The CDR3 region has the DNA TGTGCCAGCAGCTTGCAAAGGGCCGGGGAGCTGTTTTTT. This encodes CASSLQRAGELFF. The chain uses TRBV5-6 and TRBJ2-2, with D uncertain. Per germline, CDR1 SGHDT and CDR2 YYEEEE. There are 13 residues in the CDR3. V lost 1 base to trimming and J lost 6 bases, with 7 bases between them.

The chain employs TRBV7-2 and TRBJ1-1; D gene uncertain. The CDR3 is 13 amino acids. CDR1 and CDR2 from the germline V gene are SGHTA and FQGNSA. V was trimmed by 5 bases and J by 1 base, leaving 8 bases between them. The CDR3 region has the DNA TGTGCCAGCAGCATGGTTCCGAACACTGAAGCTTTCTTT. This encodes CASSMVPNTEAFF. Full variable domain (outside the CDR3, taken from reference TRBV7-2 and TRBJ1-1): GAGVSQSPSNKVTEKGKDVELRCDPISGHTALYWYRQSLGQGLEFLIYFQGNSAPDKSGLPSDRFSAERTGGSVSTLTIQRTQQEDSAVYLCASSMVPNTEAFFGQGTRLTVV.

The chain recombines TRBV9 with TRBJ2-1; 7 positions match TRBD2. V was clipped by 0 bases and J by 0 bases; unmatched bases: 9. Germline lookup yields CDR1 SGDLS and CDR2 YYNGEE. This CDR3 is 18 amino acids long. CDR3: CASSVAIGGGSSYNEQFF. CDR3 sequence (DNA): TGTGCCAGCAGCGTAGCTATTGGGGGAGGGAGCTCCTACAATGAGCAGTTCTTC.